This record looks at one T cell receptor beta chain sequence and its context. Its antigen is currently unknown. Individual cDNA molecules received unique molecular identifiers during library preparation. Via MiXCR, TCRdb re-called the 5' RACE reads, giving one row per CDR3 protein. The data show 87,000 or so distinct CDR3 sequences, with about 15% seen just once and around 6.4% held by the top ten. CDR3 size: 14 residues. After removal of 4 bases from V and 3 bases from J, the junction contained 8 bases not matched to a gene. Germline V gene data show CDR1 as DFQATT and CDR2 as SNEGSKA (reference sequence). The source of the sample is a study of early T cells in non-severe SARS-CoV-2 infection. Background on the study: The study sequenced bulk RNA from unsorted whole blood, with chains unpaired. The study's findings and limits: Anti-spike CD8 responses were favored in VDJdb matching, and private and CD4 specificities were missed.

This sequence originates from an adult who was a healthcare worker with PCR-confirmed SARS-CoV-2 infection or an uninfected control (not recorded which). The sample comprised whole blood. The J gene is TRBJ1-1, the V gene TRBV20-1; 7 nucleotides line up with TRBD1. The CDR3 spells CSATRQGGDTEAFF. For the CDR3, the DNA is TGCAGTGCTACTAGACAGGGCGGCGACACTGAAGCTTTCTTT.